Below, 9 T cell receptor beta chains from the same sample are listed, as sequenced in a study of T-cell reconstitution after alpha-beta-depleted transplantation in children. TCRbeta library construction was performed incorporating unique molecular identifiers. TCRdb passed the PCR reads through MiXCR, listing each CDR3 protein once. The sample has around 300,000 distinct CDR3 sequences, around a tenth seen once. The source material was peripheral blood, sampled 180 days after TCRalphabeta/CD19-depleted stem cell transplant. These receptors came from a male patient aged 2 to 9 who had a stem cell transplant for chronic granulomatous disease, so the T cells may come from the graft donor.

Ten or more counts support this clonotype. The V call is TRBV7-2, the J call TRBJ2-5; D possibly corresponds to TRBD2 (5 bases). The ends were cut back, 4 bases at V and 4 bases at J, with 13 bases in the middle. The CDR3 contains 14 residues. Germline V CDR1 and CDR2: SGHTA, FQGNSA. The CDR3 DNA reads TGTGCCAGCAGCTCCATTAGCGTCTCAGAGACCCAGTACTTC. Protein product: CASSSISVSETQYF.

This clonotype was recorded at least ten times. The chain uses TRBV6-1 and TRBJ1-5; 7 bases are shared with TRBD1. This CDR3 is built from 17 residues. Trimming took 0 bases from V and 7 from J; bases not matched to a gene: 12. Germline V gene sequence: CDR1 MNHNS, CDR2 SASEGT. Written as DNA, the CDR3 is TGTGCCAGCAGTGAAGCGCGTCTGAGGACAGGAGGGCAGCCCCAGCATTTT. Encoded protein: CASSEARLRTGGQPQHF.

To note about this clonotype: It may be a read error: a sequence one base away is much more abundant. CDR3 DNA sequence: TGTGCCAGCACGCGCCGGGCCCAAGAGACCCAGTACTTC. This encodes CASTRRAQETQYF. This chain links TRBV12-3 or TRBV12-4 with TRBJ2-5, with D hard to call. The CDR3 runs 13 residues. The V and J ends lost 7 bases and 1 base respectively, with 10 bases between them.

This clonotype came up many times. This chain connects TRBV12-3 or TRBV12-4 to TRBJ1-6; 9 bases fit TRBD1. The length of the CDR3 is 16 residues. J gave up 7 bases and V 6 bases, and 10 bases lay outside the gene matches. CDR3 amino acids: CASRQTGTGTNSPLHF. The CDR3 bases are TGTGCCAGCAGACAAACCGGGACAGGGACCAATTCACCCCTCCACTTT.

This clonotype was seen ten or more times. This rearrangement joins TRBV5-1 to TRBJ2-1; D unresolved. The V end lost 0 bases, the J end lost 2 bases, and 6 bases lay between the germline ends. CDR3 length: 14 amino acids. The germline gives CDR1 SGHRS, CDR2 YFSETQ. The CDR3 loop is CASSLETPYNEQFF. The CDR3 nucleotides are TGCGCCAGCAGCTTGGAAACCCCCTACAATGAGCAGTTCTTC. The full variable domain, rest sourced from reference TRBV5-1 and TRBJ2-1, is KAGVTQTPRYLIKTRGQQVTLSCSPISGHRSVSWYQQTPGQGLQFLFEYFSETQRNKGNFPGRFSGRQFSNSRSEMNVSTLELGDSALYLCASSLETPYNEQFFGPGTRLTVL.

This clonotype was detected ten times or more. The chain uses TRBV3-1 and TRBJ2-3; 7 positions agree with TRBD1. The CDR3 totals 15 residues. CDR1 is LGHDT and CDR2 is YNNKEL in the germline V gene (reference sequence). J gave up 2 bases and V 3 bases, and 5 bases lay outside the gene matches. The CDR3 nucleotides read TGTGCCAGCAGCCACGCCGGGACAGTCACAGATACGCAGTATTTT. This encodes CASSHAGTVTDTQYF.

This clonotype has a count of ten or more. The rearrangement uses TRBV7-9 and TRBJ1-5; no clear D. The V end was cut by 2 bases, the J end by 3 bases, with 8 bases between. Germline V lookup: CDR1 SEHNR, CDR2 FQNEAQ (reference sequence). The CDR3 totals 14 residues. The CDR3 is CASSLPRPNQPQHF. The CDR3 coding sequence is TGTGCCAGCAGCTTACCTCGGCCCAATCAGCCCCAGCATTTT.

This clonotype came up many times. V usage is TRBV3-1 and J usage is TRBJ2-7, with D perhaps assigned TRBD1 or TRBD2 (5 bases each). The CDR3 has 16 amino acids. Trimming removed 1 base from V and 0 bases from J, with 13 bases in between. CDR1 and CDR2 from the germline V gene are LGHDT and YNNKEL (reference sequence). The CDR3 sequence: CASSQAPGPGSYEQYF. CDR3 bases: TGTGCCAGCAGCCAAGCACCGGGACCGGGCTCCTACGAGCAGTACTTC.

The chain recombines TRBV6-5 with TRBJ1-2, with 7 nucleotides matching TRBD1. The CDR3 is 12 amino acids. The V gene end was trimmed by 5 bases and the J gene end by 5 bases; junction bases not matched to a gene: 2. Germline values: CDR1 MNHEY, CDR2 SVGAGI. CDR3 DNA: TGTGCCAGCAGTAAGGGGGCGTATGGCTACACCTTC. Encoded protein: CASSKGAYGYTF.